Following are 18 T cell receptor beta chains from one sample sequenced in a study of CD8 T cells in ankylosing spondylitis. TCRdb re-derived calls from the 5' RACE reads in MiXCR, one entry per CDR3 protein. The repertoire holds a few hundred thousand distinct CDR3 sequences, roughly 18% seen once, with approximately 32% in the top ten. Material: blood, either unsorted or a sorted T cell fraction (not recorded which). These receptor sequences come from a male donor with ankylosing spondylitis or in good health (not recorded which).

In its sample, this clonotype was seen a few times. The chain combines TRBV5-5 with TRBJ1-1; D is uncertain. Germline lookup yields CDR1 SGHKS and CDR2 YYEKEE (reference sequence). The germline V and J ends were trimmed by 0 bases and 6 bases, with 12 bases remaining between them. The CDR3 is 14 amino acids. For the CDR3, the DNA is TGTGCCAGCAGCTTGGATGACGAGTACGCTGAAGCTTTCTTT. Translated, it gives CASSLDDEYAEAFF. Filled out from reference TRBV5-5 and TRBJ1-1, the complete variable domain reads DAGVTQSPTHLIKTRGQQVTLRCSPISGHKSVSWYQQVLGQGPQFIFQYYEKEERGRGNFPDRFSARQFPNYSSELNVNALLLGDSALYLCASSLDDEYAEAFFGQGTRLTVV.

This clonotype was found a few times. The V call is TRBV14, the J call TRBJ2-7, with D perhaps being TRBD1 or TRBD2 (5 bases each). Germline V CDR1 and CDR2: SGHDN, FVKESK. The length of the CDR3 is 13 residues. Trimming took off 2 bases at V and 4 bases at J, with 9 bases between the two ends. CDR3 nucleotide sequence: TGTGCCAGCAGCCAACCGGGACGGTACGAGCAGTACTTC. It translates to CASSQPGRYEQYF.

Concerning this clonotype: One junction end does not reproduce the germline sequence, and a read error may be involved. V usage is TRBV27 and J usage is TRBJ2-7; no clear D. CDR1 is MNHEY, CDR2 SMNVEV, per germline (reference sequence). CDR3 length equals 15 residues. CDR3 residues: CASSVDPRFSYEQYF. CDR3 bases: TGTGCTAGCAGTGTTGACCCAAGGTTCTCCTACGAGCAGTACTTC.

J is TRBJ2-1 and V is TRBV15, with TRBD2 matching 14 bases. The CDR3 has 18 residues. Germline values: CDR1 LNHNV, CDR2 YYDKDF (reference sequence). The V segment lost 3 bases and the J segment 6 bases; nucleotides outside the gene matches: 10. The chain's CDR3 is CATSRTKAGLAGANEQFF. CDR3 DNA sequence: TGTGCCACCAGCAGGACAAAAGCGGGACTAGCGGGAGCCAATGAGCAGTTCTTC.

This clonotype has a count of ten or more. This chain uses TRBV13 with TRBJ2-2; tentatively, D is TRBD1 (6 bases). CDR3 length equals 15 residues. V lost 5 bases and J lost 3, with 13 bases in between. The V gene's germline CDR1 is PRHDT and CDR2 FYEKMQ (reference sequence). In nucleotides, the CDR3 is TGTGCCAGCAGCCAACAGGGTGGGGACACCGGGGAGCTGTTTTTT. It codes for CASSQQGGDTGELFF.

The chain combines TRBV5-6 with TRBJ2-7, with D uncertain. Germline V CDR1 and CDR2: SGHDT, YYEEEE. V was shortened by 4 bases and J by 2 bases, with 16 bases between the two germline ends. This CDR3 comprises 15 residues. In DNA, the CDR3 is TGTGCCAGCAGCCACCGAAAGAATTGGACCTACGAGCAGTACTTC. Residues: CASSHRKNWTYEQYF.

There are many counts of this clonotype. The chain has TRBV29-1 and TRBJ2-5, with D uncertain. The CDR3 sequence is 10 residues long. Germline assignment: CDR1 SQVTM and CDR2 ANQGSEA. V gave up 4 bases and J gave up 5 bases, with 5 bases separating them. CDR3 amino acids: CSVVVETQYF. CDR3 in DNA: TGCAGCGTTGTTGTGGAGACCCAGTACTTC. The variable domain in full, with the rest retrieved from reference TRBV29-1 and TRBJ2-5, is SAVISQKPSRDICQRGTSLTIQCQVDSQVTMMFWYRQQPGQSLTLIATANQGSEATYESGFVIDKFPISRPNLTFSTLTVSNMSPEDSSIYLCSVVVETQYFGPGTRLLVL.

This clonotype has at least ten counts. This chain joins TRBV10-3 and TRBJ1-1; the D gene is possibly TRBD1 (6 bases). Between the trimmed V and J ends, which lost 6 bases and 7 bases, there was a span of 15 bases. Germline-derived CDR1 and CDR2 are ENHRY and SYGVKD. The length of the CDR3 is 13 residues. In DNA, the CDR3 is TGTGCCATCAGCCCGACAGGCTGGGATGAAGCTTTCTTT. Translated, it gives CAISPTGWDEAFF.

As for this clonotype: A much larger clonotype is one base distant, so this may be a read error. CDR3 sequence (DNA): TGCGCCAGCAGCCAAGGGGACTTCTCCTACGAGCAGTACTTC. Its translation: CASSQGDFSYEQYF. The chain employs TRBV4-1 and TRBJ2-7, with D possibly matching TRBD2 (6 bases). Germline CDR1 and CDR2: MGHRA and YSYEKL. Deletions cut 1 base from V and 0 bases from J, with 7 bases between. The length of the CDR3 is 14 residues.

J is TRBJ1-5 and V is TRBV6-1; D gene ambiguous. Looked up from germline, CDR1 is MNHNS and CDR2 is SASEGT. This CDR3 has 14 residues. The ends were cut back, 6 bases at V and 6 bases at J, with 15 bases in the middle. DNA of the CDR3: TGTGCCAGCAGGGCACTGGCATCCAGTCAGCCCCAGCATTTT. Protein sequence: CASRALASSQPQHF.

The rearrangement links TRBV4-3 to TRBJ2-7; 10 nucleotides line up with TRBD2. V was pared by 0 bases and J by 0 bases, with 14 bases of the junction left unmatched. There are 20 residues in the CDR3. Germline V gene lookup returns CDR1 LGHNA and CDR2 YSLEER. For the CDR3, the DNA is TGCGCCAGCAGCCAAGATTCCGTCGGAGGCGGACTAGCGGACTCCTACGAGCAGTACTTC. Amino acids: CASSQDSVGGGLADSYEQYF.

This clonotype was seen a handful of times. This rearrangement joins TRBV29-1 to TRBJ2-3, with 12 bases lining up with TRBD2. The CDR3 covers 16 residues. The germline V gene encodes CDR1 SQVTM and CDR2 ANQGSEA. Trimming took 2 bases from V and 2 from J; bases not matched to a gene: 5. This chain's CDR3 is CSVELGTSGLTDTQYF. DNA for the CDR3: TGCAGCGTTGAACTCGGGACTAGCGGGCTCACAGATACGCAGTATTTT.

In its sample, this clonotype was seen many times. CDR3: CAISPGQGAIYGYTF. As DNA, the CDR3 is TGTGCCATCAGTCCTGGACAGGGGGCAATCTATGGCTACACCTTC. The chain couples TRBV10-3 to TRBJ1-2, with 11 bases that match TRBD1. The germline gives CDR1 ENHRY, CDR2 SYGVKD. This CDR3 comprises 15 residues. V lost 5 bases to trimming and J lost 4 bases; unmatched junction nucleotides: 6.

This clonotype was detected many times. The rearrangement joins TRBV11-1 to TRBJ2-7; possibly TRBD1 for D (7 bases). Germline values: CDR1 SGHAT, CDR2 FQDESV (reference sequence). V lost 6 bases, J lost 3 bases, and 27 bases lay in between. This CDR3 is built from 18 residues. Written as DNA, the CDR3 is TGTGCCAGCAGACCAGGAGGGGGCCGAGGGGGACCGAACTACGAGCAGTACTTC. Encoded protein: CASRPGGGRGGPNYEQYF.

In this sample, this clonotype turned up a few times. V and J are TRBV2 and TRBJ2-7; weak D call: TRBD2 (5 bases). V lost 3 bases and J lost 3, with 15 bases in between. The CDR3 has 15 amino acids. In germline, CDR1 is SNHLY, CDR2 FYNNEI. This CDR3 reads CASSDFSSSIYEQYF. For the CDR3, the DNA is TGTGCCAGCAGTGATTTTTCTAGCTCGATCTACGAGCAGTACTTC.

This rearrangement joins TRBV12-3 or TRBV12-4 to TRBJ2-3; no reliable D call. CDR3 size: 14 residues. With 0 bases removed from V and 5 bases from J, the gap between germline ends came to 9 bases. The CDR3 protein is CASSLAGLVDTQYF. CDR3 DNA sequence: TGTGCCAGCAGTTTAGCGGGATTGGTAGATACGCAGTATTTT.

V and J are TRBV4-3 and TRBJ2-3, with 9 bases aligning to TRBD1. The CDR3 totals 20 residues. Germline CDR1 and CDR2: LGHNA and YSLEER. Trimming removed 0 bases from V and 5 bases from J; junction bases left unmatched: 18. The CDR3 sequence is CASSQDLGAGRDRVGDTQYF. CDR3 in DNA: TGCGCCAGCAGCCAAGATCTCGGAGCTGGGAGGGACAGGGTGGGAGATACGCAGTATTTT.

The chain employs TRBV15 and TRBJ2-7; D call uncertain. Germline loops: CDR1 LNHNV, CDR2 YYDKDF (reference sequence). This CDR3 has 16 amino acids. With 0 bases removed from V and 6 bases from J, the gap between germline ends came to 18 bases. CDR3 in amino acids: CATSRDKVAVLSEQYF. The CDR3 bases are TGTGCCACCAGCAGAGATAAGGTGGCGGTCCTCAGCGAGCAGTACTTC.